Sequencing of this T cell receptor (beta chain) was carried out in a study of blood T cell repertoires in COVID-19. Categorization into cohorts depended on clinical history that participants reported. As originally analysed: For nucleated cells, counts were estimated from reference gene primer amplification. Assay: immunoSEQ multiplex PCR; the TCRdb copy retains only in-frame clones and omits some. That table furnishes V, J and clone size, whereas the DNA furnished D and trimming. The sample lists hundreds of thousands of clones; 75% to 90% were seen once. Germline V gene sequence: CDR1 MNHNS, CDR2 SASEGT. Trimming cost V 0 bases and J 6 bases, with 10 bases left between them. The CDR3 is made up of 14 amino acids.

The V call is TRBV6-1, the J call TRBJ2-3; perhaps TRBD2 as D (7 bases). Material: PBMCs or T cells enriched from blood (not recorded which). This TCR derives from a woman aged 40-49 years who had recovered from COVID-19. CDR3 sequence: CASSEAGGGDTQYF. DNA of the CDR3: TGTGCCAGCAGTGAAGCGGGAGGGGGGGATACGCAGTATTTT.